What follows are 23 T cell receptor beta chains derived from one specimen sequenced in a study of CD4 T cell repertoires in COVID-19 (dated by TCRdb to the early 2020s). The time point label here, explained by the study, means: sample from a COVID-19-recovered individual after infection. Libraries were constructed by the immunoSEQ multiplex PCR assay. TCRdb provides this immuneACCESS table in a form limited to in-frame rearrangements. Some clones are lacking; in checked studies, under half of them reflect an unresolved V gene, and why the rest are absent is not known. For this sample the table gives some 80,000 clones, of which about 83% were detected only once. The ten largest clonotypes hold roughly 0.58% of the sample. The sample here was CD4+ T cells from peripheral blood, taken after recovery from COVID-19. These receptors all stem from a human donor who had COVID-19.

The chain couples TRBV10-3 to TRBJ1-4, with a tentative D call TRBD1 (6 bases). Trimming left V 0 bases short and J 6 bases short, with 11 bases between. Germline V gene sequence: CDR1 ENHRY, CDR2 SYGVKD. The CDR3 length is 15 residues. CDR3 bases: TGTGCCATCAGTGAGTCCGGGGGCCGGGATGAAAAACTGTTTTTT. It is translated as CAISESGGRDEKLFF.

The chain carries TRBV14 and TRBJ1-2; TRBD1 might be the D (5 bases). V was cut by 0 bases and J by 4 bases, with 12 bases left in between. The germline V gene encodes CDR1 SGHDN and CDR2 FVKESK. The CDR3 totals 15 residues. The CDR3 loop is CASSQDLDSIYGYTF. In DNA, the CDR3 is TGTGCCAGCAGCCAAGATTTAGACAGCATCTATGGCTACACCTTC.

The chain recombines TRBV20-1 with TRBJ2-1, with D maybe TRBD2 (6 bases). The germline gives CDR1 DFQATT, CDR2 SNEGSKA (reference sequence). The V end lost 6 bases, the J end lost 5 bases, and 14 bases lay between the germline ends. CDR3 length equals 13 residues. The DNA for the CDR3 is TGCAGTGCGAGTTCCGGGACTGACAATGAGCAGTTCTTC. It codes for CSASSGTDNEQFF.

The CDR3 nucleotides read TGTGCCAGCAGCCCGGGGACAGCCAAAAACATTCAGTACTTC. Its protein product is CASSPGTAKNIQYF. The genes are TRBV27 and TRBJ2-4, with D tentatively TRBD1 or TRBD2 (5 bases each). The germline gives CDR1 MNHEY, CDR2 SMNVEV (reference sequence). V was cut by 6 bases and J by 0 bases, with 9 bases left in between. The CDR3 spans 14 residues.

This CDR3 is CASSRRSLQETQYF. CDR3 DNA sequence: TGTGCCAGCAGCCGCAGGTCGCTACAAGAGACCCAGTACTTC. This rearrangement joins TRBV3-1 (or the pseudogene TRBV3-2) to TRBJ2-5, with D hard to call. This CDR3 is 14 amino acids long. Germline lookup yields CDR1 LGHDT and CDR2 YNNKEL (reference sequence). V was clipped by 4 bases and J by 2 bases, with 11 bases between them.

The DNA for the CDR3 is TGTGCCAGCAGCCAAGACGGGCACAGGTTGATGTCACCCCTCCACTTT. This sequence encodes CASSQDGHRLMSPLHF. The chain is built from TRBV14 and TRBJ1-6, with D tentatively TRBD1 (5 bases). Per the germline V gene, CDR1 is SGHDN and CDR2 is FVKESK. The CDR3 is 16 residues long. The V gene lost 0 bases and the J gene lost 10 bases, with 16 bases spanning the gap.

V usage is TRBV18 and J usage is TRBJ2-7, with 9 nucleotides matching TRBD1. V lost 5 bases and J lost 5; bases outside the gene matches: 7. Germline CDR1 reads KGHSH; CDR2 reads LQKENI. CDR3 length: 14 residues. CDR3 DNA: TGTGCCAGCTCAGGTGGACAGGGGTTGGACGAGCAGTACTTC. It yields the protein CASSGGQGLDEQYF.

The V call is TRBV6-5, the J call TRBJ2-7; tentative D call: TRBD1 (6 bases). Per the germline V gene, CDR1 is MNHEY and CDR2 is SVGAGI. This CDR3 contains 14 residues. The V end was cut by 1 base, the J end by 2 bases, with 9 bases between. Here the CDR3 reads CASSYFGTPYEQYF. DNA of the CDR3: TGTGCCAGCAGTTACTTCGGGACACCCTACGAGCAGTACTTC.

The chain carries TRBV20-1 and TRBJ1-1; D gene unclear. The germline V and J ends were trimmed by 7 bases and 11 bases, with 17 bases remaining between them. This CDR3 spans 11 amino acids. The germline V gene encodes CDR1 DFQATT and CDR2 SNEGSKA (reference sequence). The CDR3 DNA is TGCAGTGTCATGCCTCCCCACGGGGCTTTCTTT. It is translated as CSVMPPHGAFF.

The CDR3 here is CASSRTGGGTDTQYF. For the CDR3, the DNA is TGCGCCAGCAGCCGGACAGGGGGCGGCACAGATACGCAGTATTTT. V is TRBV5-1 and J is TRBJ2-3; 11 nucleotides align to TRBD1. CDR3 length: 15 amino acids. J gave up 1 base and V 4 bases, and 2 bases lay outside the gene matches. Germline CDR1 is SGHRS and CDR2 is YFSETQ. Based on the CDR3 plus reference TRBV5-1 and TRBJ2-3, the full variable domain is KAGVTQTPRYLIKTRGQQVTLSCSPISGHRSVSWYQQTPGQGLQFLFEYFSETQRNKGNFPGRFSGRQFSNSRSEMNVSTLELGDSALYLCASSRTGGGTDTQYFGPGTRLTVL.

This chain uses TRBV30 with TRBJ2-7; TRBD1 matches 9 bases. There are 15 residues in the CDR3. CDR1 is GTSNPN, CDR2 SVGIG, per germline (reference sequence). Trimming took 2 bases from V and 3 from J; bases not matched to a gene: 8. The CDR3 coding sequence is TGTGCCTGGAGTAAGGGGACAGGGATTGTCTACGAGCAGTACTTC. Protein product: CAWSKGTGIVYEQYF.

The chain is built from TRBV12-3 or TRBV12-4 and TRBJ2-1, with D unclear. The CDR3 loop spans 12 amino acids. V shed 4 bases and J shed 8 bases, with 9 bases lying between them. CDR3 amino acids: CASSSQFYEQFF. The CDR3 DNA sequence: TGTGCCAGCAGTTCCCAGTTCTATGAGCAGTTCTTC.

The rearrangement uses TRBV30 and TRBJ1-2; D is possibly TRBD1 (5 bases). This CDR3 region has 15 residues. The germline V and J ends were trimmed by 0 bases and 0 bases, with 11 bases remaining between them. Germline V CDR1 and CDR2: GTSNPN, SVGIG (reference sequence). The CDR3 protein is CAWSVGVQANYGYTF. DNA for the CDR3: TGTGCCTGGAGTGTAGGGGTGCAGGCTAACTATGGCTACACCTTC.

This clone was counted only a few times. The chain is built from TRBV18 and TRBJ2-7, with TRBD2 as a possible D gene (6 bases). There are 15 residues in the CDR3. The germline V gene has CDR1 KGHSH and CDR2 LQKENI. V lost 3 bases to trimming and J lost 0 bases, with 12 bases between them. CDR3 protein: CASSPTSQSSYEQYF. The CDR3, as DNA: TGTGCCAGCTCACCGACTAGTCAGAGCTCCTACGAGCAGTACTTC.

This rearrangement joins TRBV28 to TRBJ2-1, with 11 bases fitting TRBD2. The CDR3 is made up of 17 amino acids. From germline, CDR1 is MDHEN and CDR2 SYDVKM. Unmatched junction bases numbered 8, after V lost 5 bases and J lost 2 bases. In nucleotides, the CDR3 is TGTGCCAGCAGTACCCTCGGGACTAGCGGAGCCTACAATGAGCAGTTCTTC. Its protein product is CASSTLGTSGAYNEQFF.

In its sample, this clone was seen once. V is TRBV7-2 and J is TRBJ2-1; no reliable D call. Germline V gene data show CDR1 as SGHTA and CDR2 as FQGNSA. V was pared by 1 base and J by 7 bases, with 8 bases between. The CDR3 runs to 13 residues. The CDR3 loop is CASSLGARNEQFF. Written as DNA, the CDR3 is TGTGCCAGCAGCTTAGGGGCGAGGAATGAGCAGTTCTTC.

This clone appeared a single time. J is TRBJ1-1 and V is TRBV5-1, with 9 bases lining up with TRBD1. Germline V lookup: CDR1 SGHRS, CDR2 YFSETQ. The CDR3 runs to 14 residues. The V gene end was trimmed by 3 bases and the J gene end by 3 bases; junction bases not matched to a gene: 3. CDR3 in DNA: TGCGCCAGCAGCTCGGGACAGGGCGACACTGAAGCTTTCTTT. It encodes CASSSGQGDTEAFF.

The V call is TRBV25-1, the J call TRBJ2-1; 11 bases map to TRBD2. Germline V gene data show CDR1 as MGHDK and CDR2 as SYGVNS. The V gene end was trimmed by 4 bases and the J gene end by 3 bases; junction bases not matched to a gene: 5. This CDR3 has 16 residues. CDR3 DNA: TGTGCCAGCAGTGGTAGGGGACTAGCGGTCTACAATGAGCAGTTCTTC. It yields the protein CASSGRGLAVYNEQFF.

This clone occurred a few times. The chain has TRBV5-1 and TRBJ2-3; D unclear. Germline V gene data show CDR1 as SGHRS and CDR2 as YFSETQ. Trimming removed 1 base at V and 2 bases at J, with 8 bases between. CDR3 length equals 14 residues. The CDR3 sequence: CASSLWSVTDTQYF. Written as DNA, the CDR3 is TGCGCCAGCAGCTTGTGGTCTGTCACAGATACGCAGTATTTT.

V is TRBV18 and J is TRBJ2-7, with D possibly matching TRBD1 (6 bases). Germline V gene data show CDR1 as KGHSH and CDR2 as LQKENI. V was pared by 3 bases and J by 0 bases, with 15 bases between. The CDR3 extends over 16 amino acids. Written as DNA, the CDR3 is TGTGCCAGCTCACCTAACAAACAGGGACACTCCTACGAGCAGTACTTC. Its protein is CASSPNKQGHSYEQYF.

The rearrangement joins TRBV4-2 to TRBJ2-3; 8 nucleotides agree with TRBD2. V lost 0 bases to trimming and J lost 6 bases; unmatched junction nucleotides: 14. The CDR3 is 18 amino acids. Germline CDR1 and CDR2: LGHNA and YNFKEQ. The chain's CDR3 is CASSQDWTGGGGVDTQYF. DNA of the CDR3: TGTGCCAGCAGCCAAGATTGGACGGGAGGGGGAGGCGTCGATACGCAGTATTTT.

V gene TRBV7-9 combines with J gene TRBJ2-1; D is undetermined. Germline V gene sequence: CDR1 SEHNR, CDR2 FQNEAQ (reference sequence). This CDR3 is 14 amino acids long. V shed 4 bases and J shed 5 bases, with 12 bases lying between them. The CDR3 DNA sequence: TGTGCCAGCAGCTCGGGCTCCGGGCACAATGAGCAGTTCTTC. Translation: CASSSGSGHNEQFF.

This chain links TRBV5-6 with TRBJ2-7, with D perhaps TRBD1 (7 bases). The CDR3 has 14 residues. V was trimmed by 3 bases and J by 4 bases, leaving 14 bases between them. Germline loops: CDR1 SGHDT, CDR2 YYEEEE. Here the CDR3 DNA reads TGTGCCAGCAGCTGGGGGCAGGGGGGATACGAGCAGTACTTC. It translates to CASSWGQGGYEQYF.